This TCR beta chain stems from a study of CD8+ T cells in alopecia areata. The wider study: Female C3H/HeJ mice aged roughly 7-11 weeks were given skin from C3H/HeJ graft donors, roughly 6-12 months old, that had spontaneous alopecia. Broader study findings: TCRs were shared less clearly across patients than in mice, possibly for HLA-related reasons. An increase in clonality over normal scalp was evident in lesional scalp, especially alopecia totalis/universalis. Normal skin's resident alphabeta T cells are sequenced alongside lesional scalp T cells.

Comment on this clone: No antigen is known for it. Gene names and germline refer to mouse. The read ends 4 residues before the CDR3 terminus; that terminus is restored from the germline J gene.

The sorting of pooled cutaneous lymph node cells relied on CD4, CD8alpha, NKG2D, NKG2ACE and other markers. Extracted RNA was reverse transcribed into cDNA, the sequencing template. Profiled with immunoSEQ multiplex PCR; TCRdb holds only in-frame clones, not every one. There are approximately 280,000 clones in the sample, none observed a single time. The germline CDR1 and CDR2 sequences are NNHNN and SYGAGS (reference sequence). V dropped 0 bases and J dropped 3; count of bases not matched to a gene: 4. The CDR3 extends over 16 amino acids. The chain combines TRBV13-2 with TRBJ2-2, with 8 nucleotides matching TRBD2. Sequences were obtained from CD4+ T cells sorted from a lymph node. This receptor was taken from a C3H/HeJ mouse with alopecia areata. This line is of MHC haplotype H2-k. CDR3 bases read: TGTGCCAGCGGTGATGTCTGGGGGGCGGACACCGGG. This translates into CASGDVWGADTG. The entire CDR3 is CASGDVWGADTGQLYF.